Detailed here is one T cell receptor (beta chain). Only a few counts were recorded for this clone. Its target antigen remains unknown. No quality values exist for individual bases; no much larger clone is one base distant. TCRbeta CDR3 regions were amplified from genomic DNA by means of the immunoSEQ Assay, a bias-controlled multiplex PCR. Concerning the study's data processing: The number of nucleated cells in each sample was estimated from the amplification of reference gene primers within the assay. Sequence reads were collapsed and filtered to measure the absolute abundance of every unique TCRbeta CDR3 rearrangement. For each sample, productive Simpson clonality was calculated as the square root of Simpson's diversity index across productive rearrangements. The table comes from immuneACCESS by way of TCRdb, which keeps in-frame sequences with V and J called. Part of the clones is missing from these tables; in studies checked, under half for an unresolved V gene and the rest for unknown reasons. V and J calls and clone size are those listed in that table; D and trimming were worked out from the DNA. The sample table holds around 260,000 clones, of which around nine tenths were seen once. Approximately 1.2% of the sample comes from the top ten.

This record belongs to a study of blood T cell repertoires in COVID-19 (TCRdb year 2020). Concerning the study at large: The collaborator samples originated in the United States, Italy and Spain and spanned the acute and convalescent phases of COVID-19. The material from the prospective study consisted of cDNA or gDNA derived from T cells, B-cell-depleted T cells, or PBMCs. The dataset comprised deeply sampled blood TCRbeta repertoires from subjects exposed to, actively infected with, or recovered from COVID-19. The repertoires were released in a freely available public database intended as a resource for research on the immune response to SARS-CoV-2. The samples were drawn from two sources: the first 160 participants of the ongoing ImmuneRACE study, and over 1,000 subjects contributed by 6 global collaborators. Nearly every sample came with metadata listing a de-identified subject ID, COVID-19 status, age in years and sex. Where available, HLA class I and class II types were obtained from metadata supplied by the sample provider rather than from assay-based typing.

Here V drops 4 bases and J drops 1 base, and the junction holds 10 bases not matched to any gene. From a lookup of the germline V gene, CDR1 and CDR2 are SGHDT and YYEEEE. The CDR3 spans 17 residues, from the cysteine through the phenylalanine. Solely the CDR3 DNA is kept, with 51 bases framed from the first base. The paper's findings and limits, for the study overall: The quantity of clinical and demographic metadata differed by source and by participant and was supplied without curation.

Participants in the prospective study were enrolled through a virtual design, were aged 18 to 89 years, and lived in approximately 25 United States geographic areas. In the prospective study, participants were assigned to cohorts based on the clinical history participants reported in a screening survey and a study questionnaire. Recovered participants in ImmuneRACE Cohort 3 were defined by two consecutive negative NP/OP PCR tests, clearance by a healthcare professional, or resolution of symptoms. In the prospective study, whole blood, serum and a nasopharyngeal or oropharyngeal swab were collected from each participant by mobile phlebotomists. Over an approximately 2-month period, participants in the prospective study had the option of providing additional blood draws and questionnaires. Blood samples from the prospective study were shipped frozen or at room temperature prior to DNA extraction.

Sequencing input: PBMCs or T cells enriched from blood (not recorded which). This clonotype originated in a woman between 25 and 40 years old who had recovered from COVID-19. The chain is made from TRBV5-6 and TRBJ1-1; 10 bases in the middle match TRBD1. The nucleotides read TGTGCCAGCAGCCAAACGACAGGGGGCAAGGGGAACACTGAAGCTTTCTTT. Translated, it gives CASSQTTGGKGNTEAFF. Full variable domain (CDR3 extended with the reference TRBV5-6 and TRBJ1-1 proteins): DAGVTQSPTHLIKTRGQQVTLRCSPKSGHDTVSWYQQALGQGPQFIFQYYEEEERQRGNFPDRFSGHQFPNYSSELNVNALLLGDSALYLCASSQTTGGKGNTEAFFGQGTRLTVV.